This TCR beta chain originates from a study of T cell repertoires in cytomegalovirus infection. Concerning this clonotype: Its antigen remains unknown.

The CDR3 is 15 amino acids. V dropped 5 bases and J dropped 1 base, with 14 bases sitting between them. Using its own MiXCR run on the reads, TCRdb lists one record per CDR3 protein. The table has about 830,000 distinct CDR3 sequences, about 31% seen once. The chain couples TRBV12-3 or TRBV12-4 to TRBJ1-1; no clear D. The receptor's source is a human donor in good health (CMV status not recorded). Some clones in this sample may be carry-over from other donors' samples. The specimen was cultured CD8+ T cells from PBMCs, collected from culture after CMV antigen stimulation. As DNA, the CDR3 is TGTGCCAGCAGTACCCATCTCGTTCAGAACACTGAAGCTTTCTTT. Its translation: CASSTHLVQNTEAFF.